The 14 T cell receptor beta chains in this list originate from one sample, sequenced in a study of blood T cells in healthy people across ages. A sample-barcoded 5' primer and a J-beta primer mix were used in a second PCR of about 6 to 11 cycles. TCRdb re-analysed the 5' RACE reads in MiXCR, keeping a single row per CDR3 protein. This table holds 650,000 to 700,000 distinct CDR3 sequences, about 50% found once. The sample was blood. Every receptor here comes from an elderly woman in good health.

This clonotype was observed a few times. The genes are TRBV5-5 and TRBJ2-2; TRBD1 or TRBD2 may be the D gene (5 bases each). The CDR3 totals 16 residues. V was pared by 7 bases and J by 0 bases, with 16 bases between. Germline V gene sequence: CDR1 SGHKS, CDR2 YYEKEE (reference sequence). CDR3: CASAPWGKANTGELFF. The CDR3 DNA follows: TGTGCCAGCGCCCCTTGGGGGAAAGCGAACACCGGGGAGCTGTTTTTT.

At least ten counts were recorded for this clonotype. The V gene is TRBV7-9, the J gene TRBJ1-1; 10 bases are a match to TRBD1. CDR3 length: 15 residues. Germline V lookup: CDR1 SEHNR, CDR2 FQNEAQ (reference sequence). V lost 1 base, J lost 2 bases, and 1 base stayed unmatched. The CDR3 nucleotides read TGTGCCAGCAGCTTAGAGACAGGGGGCAACACTGAAGCTTTCTTT. Translation gives CASSLETGGNTEAFF.

This clonotype showed up many times. The chain links TRBV25-1 to TRBJ2-1, with TRBD1 identical over 7 bases. Germline V gene sequence: CDR1 MGHDK, CDR2 SYGVNS. This CDR3 has 16 residues. V lost 5 bases and J lost 6; bases outside the gene matches: 13. The CDR3 DNA follows: TGTGCCAGCAGTACGCAGGGGGACCTTATCTTCAATGAGCAGTTCTTC. Translated, it gives CASSTQGDLIFNEQFF.

On this clonotype itself: A junction end diverges from the germline sequence, so it may reflect a read error. The chain has TRBV18 and TRBJ2-3; TRBD2 matches at 8 bases. CDR3 length: 18 amino acids. Germline V gives CDR1 KGHSH, CDR2 LQKENI. The CDR3 here is CASSPLSGGGSSTDTRYF. The CDR3 DNA is TGTGCCAGTTCACCATTGAGCGGGGGCGGATCTAGCACAGATACGCGGTATTTT.

This clonotype showed up many times. The V call is TRBV20-1, the J call TRBJ1-4; a possible D gene is TRBD1 (6 bases). Germline CDR1 reads DFQATT; CDR2 reads SNEGSKA (reference sequence). Between the trimmed V and J ends, which lost 3 bases and 1 base, there was a span of 21 bases. The CDR3 consists of 18 residues. The CDR3 coding sequence is TGCAGTGCTAGGGGGTTTCGGGGAGGGGGTCAAACTAATGAAAAACTGTTTTTT. Protein: CSARGFRGGGQTNEKLFF.

On this clonotype itself: An end of the junction does not agree with germline; a read error may underlie this. The chain uses TRBV5-1 and TRBJ1-3, with 7 bases that match TRBD1. This CDR3 has 15 amino acids. Germline CDR1 and CDR2: SGHRS and YFSETQ. Here the CDR3 reads CASRLDRTAGNTIYF. In DNA form, the CDR3 reads TGCGCCAGCAGATTGGACAGGACTGCCGGAAACACCATATATTTT.

This clonotype was seen at least ten times. This sequence joins TRBV4-1 and TRBJ2-1; D is ambiguous. V shed 5 bases and J shed 7 bases, with 18 bases lying between them. Germline CDR1 is MGHRA and CDR2 is YSYEKL. This CDR3 region has 15 residues. CDR3 nucleotides: TGCGCCAGCAGCTCGAATCTAGTTGACGGAAATGAGCAGTTCTTC. Encoded protein: CASSSNLVDGNEQFF.

The CDR3 spells CASSQLSDEQFF. As DNA, the CDR3 is TGTGCCAGCAGCCAACTGTCCGACGAGCAGTTCTTC. V is TRBV4-2 and J is TRBJ2-1; D uncertain. With 2 bases removed from V and 10 bases from J, the gap between germline ends came to 9 bases. The CDR3 loop spans 12 amino acids. CDR1 and CDR2 (germline): LGHNA, YNFKEQ.

This clonotype has more than one count but fewer than ten. The J gene is TRBJ2-5, the V gene TRBV7-9; 9 bases agree with TRBD2. The J segment lost 11 bases and the V segment lost 1 base, leaving 14 bases of the junction unmatched. Germline V lookup: CDR1 SEHNR, CDR2 FQNEAQ (reference sequence). The CDR3 runs to 16 residues. The DNA of the CDR3 is TGTGCCAGCAGCTTAGAGCGGGGGGCTAGTTTGAATGAGCAGTACTTC. Translated, it gives CASSLERGASLNEQYF.

This clonotype was counted a single time. A read error may explain this, as a much larger clone is one base away. The chain recombines TRBV28 with TRBJ2-2; 7 bases map to TRBD2. The germline V gene encodes CDR1 MDHEN and CDR2 SYDVKM. J gave up 5 bases and V 5 bases, and 8 bases lay outside the gene matches. The CDR3 contains 15 residues. Here the CDR3 DNA reads TGTGCCAGCAGTACCGTGGGGGGGAAGACCGGGGAGCTGTTTTTT. This codes for CASSTVGGKTGELFF.

The rearrangement joins TRBV29-1 to TRBJ2-1; no reliable D call. Trimming cost V 5 bases and J 6 bases, with 11 bases left between them. Germline V lookup: CDR1 SQVTM, CDR2 ANQGSEA. The CDR3 has 12 amino acids. CDR3 coding DNA: TGCAGCGTTCGTCCTCGCCTCAATGAGCAGTTCTTC. It codes for CSVRPRLNEQFF.

CDR3 loop: CASSQGLDMGFQSQYF. The CDR3 bases are TGTGCCAGCAGCCAAGGGCTGGACATGGGGTTTCAGTCGCAGTATTTT. The rearrangement joins TRBV3-1 to TRBJ2-3; tentative D call: TRBD1 (5 bases). The V end was cut by 1 base, the J end by 10 bases, with 21 bases between. CDR1 LGHDT and CDR2 YNNKEL come from the germline V gene (reference sequence). This CDR3 has 16 residues.

In the case of this clonotype: This may stem from a read error, because a much larger clone lies one nucleotide away. The rearrangement links TRBV12-3 or TRBV12-4 to TRBJ2-7; D is unclear. This CDR3 is built from 13 residues. Trimming pared 5 bases from V and 6 bases from J, leaving 14 bases between. CDR3 nucleotides: TGTGCCAGCAGTGTAGGCCAGCTTGGCGAGCAGTACTTC. Translation gives CASSVGQLGEQYF.

On this clonotype: Possible read error: a much larger clone is one base away. The J gene is TRBJ2-7, the V gene TRBV27; D may match TRBD1 or TRBD2 (5 bases each). The CDR3 is 15 amino acids. Germline-derived CDR1 and CDR2 are MNHEY and SMNVEV (reference sequence). Deletions cut 6 bases from V and 7 bases from J, with 22 bases between. CDR3 in DNA: TGTGCCAGCAGCCTGGGACCCTTGGCATACAATGAGCAGTACTTC. Residues: CASSLGPLAYNEQYF.